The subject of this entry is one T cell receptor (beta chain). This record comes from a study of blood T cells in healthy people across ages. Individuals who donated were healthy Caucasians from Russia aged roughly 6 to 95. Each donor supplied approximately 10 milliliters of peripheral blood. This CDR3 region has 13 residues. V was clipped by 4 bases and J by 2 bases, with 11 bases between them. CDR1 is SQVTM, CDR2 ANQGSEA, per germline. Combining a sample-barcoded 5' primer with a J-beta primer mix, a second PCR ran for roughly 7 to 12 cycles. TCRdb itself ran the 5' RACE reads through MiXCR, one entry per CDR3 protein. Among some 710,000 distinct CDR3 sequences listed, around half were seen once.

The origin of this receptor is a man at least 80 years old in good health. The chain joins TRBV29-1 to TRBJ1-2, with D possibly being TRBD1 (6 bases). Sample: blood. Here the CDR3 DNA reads TGCAGCGTTGTAAGGGACACAAACTATGGCTACACCTTC. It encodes CSVVRDTNYGYTF.